This T cell receptor (beta chain) was retrieved from a study of human T cells and chemical hapten exposure. Overall study: It was small differences in pooled library volume that mainly caused per-sample TCR yields to vary.

Study results and caveats: The study found that DPC sensitization did not change TCRs above 1 in 1000 frequency.

This clonotype was picked up a small number of times. Its antigen is unknown. The time point: healthy volunteer bleed at 2 weeks. Unfractionated whole blood was the source from which total RNA was extracted. Individual cDNA molecules received unique molecular identifiers in the library. TCRdb re-analysed the RACE reads in MiXCR, keeping a single row per CDR3 protein. Counted here are tens of thousands of distinct CDR3 sequences, approximately 8.2% occurring once; the ten biggest clones make up approximately 2.9%. The CDR3 extends over 17 amino acids. With 3 bases removed from V and 0 bases from J, the gap between germline ends came to 17 bases. CDR1 is MGHRA, CDR2 YSYEKL, per germline.

Material: whole blood. The receptor's source is a female donor in good health. Some clones in this sample may be carry-over from other donors' samples. The chain has TRBV4-1 and TRBJ1-1; D uncertain. The DNA of the CDR3 is TGCGCCAGCAGCCAGGGTCTTCGGACGGCCATGAACACTGAAGCTTTCTTT. Encoded protein: CASSQGLRTAMNTEAFF.